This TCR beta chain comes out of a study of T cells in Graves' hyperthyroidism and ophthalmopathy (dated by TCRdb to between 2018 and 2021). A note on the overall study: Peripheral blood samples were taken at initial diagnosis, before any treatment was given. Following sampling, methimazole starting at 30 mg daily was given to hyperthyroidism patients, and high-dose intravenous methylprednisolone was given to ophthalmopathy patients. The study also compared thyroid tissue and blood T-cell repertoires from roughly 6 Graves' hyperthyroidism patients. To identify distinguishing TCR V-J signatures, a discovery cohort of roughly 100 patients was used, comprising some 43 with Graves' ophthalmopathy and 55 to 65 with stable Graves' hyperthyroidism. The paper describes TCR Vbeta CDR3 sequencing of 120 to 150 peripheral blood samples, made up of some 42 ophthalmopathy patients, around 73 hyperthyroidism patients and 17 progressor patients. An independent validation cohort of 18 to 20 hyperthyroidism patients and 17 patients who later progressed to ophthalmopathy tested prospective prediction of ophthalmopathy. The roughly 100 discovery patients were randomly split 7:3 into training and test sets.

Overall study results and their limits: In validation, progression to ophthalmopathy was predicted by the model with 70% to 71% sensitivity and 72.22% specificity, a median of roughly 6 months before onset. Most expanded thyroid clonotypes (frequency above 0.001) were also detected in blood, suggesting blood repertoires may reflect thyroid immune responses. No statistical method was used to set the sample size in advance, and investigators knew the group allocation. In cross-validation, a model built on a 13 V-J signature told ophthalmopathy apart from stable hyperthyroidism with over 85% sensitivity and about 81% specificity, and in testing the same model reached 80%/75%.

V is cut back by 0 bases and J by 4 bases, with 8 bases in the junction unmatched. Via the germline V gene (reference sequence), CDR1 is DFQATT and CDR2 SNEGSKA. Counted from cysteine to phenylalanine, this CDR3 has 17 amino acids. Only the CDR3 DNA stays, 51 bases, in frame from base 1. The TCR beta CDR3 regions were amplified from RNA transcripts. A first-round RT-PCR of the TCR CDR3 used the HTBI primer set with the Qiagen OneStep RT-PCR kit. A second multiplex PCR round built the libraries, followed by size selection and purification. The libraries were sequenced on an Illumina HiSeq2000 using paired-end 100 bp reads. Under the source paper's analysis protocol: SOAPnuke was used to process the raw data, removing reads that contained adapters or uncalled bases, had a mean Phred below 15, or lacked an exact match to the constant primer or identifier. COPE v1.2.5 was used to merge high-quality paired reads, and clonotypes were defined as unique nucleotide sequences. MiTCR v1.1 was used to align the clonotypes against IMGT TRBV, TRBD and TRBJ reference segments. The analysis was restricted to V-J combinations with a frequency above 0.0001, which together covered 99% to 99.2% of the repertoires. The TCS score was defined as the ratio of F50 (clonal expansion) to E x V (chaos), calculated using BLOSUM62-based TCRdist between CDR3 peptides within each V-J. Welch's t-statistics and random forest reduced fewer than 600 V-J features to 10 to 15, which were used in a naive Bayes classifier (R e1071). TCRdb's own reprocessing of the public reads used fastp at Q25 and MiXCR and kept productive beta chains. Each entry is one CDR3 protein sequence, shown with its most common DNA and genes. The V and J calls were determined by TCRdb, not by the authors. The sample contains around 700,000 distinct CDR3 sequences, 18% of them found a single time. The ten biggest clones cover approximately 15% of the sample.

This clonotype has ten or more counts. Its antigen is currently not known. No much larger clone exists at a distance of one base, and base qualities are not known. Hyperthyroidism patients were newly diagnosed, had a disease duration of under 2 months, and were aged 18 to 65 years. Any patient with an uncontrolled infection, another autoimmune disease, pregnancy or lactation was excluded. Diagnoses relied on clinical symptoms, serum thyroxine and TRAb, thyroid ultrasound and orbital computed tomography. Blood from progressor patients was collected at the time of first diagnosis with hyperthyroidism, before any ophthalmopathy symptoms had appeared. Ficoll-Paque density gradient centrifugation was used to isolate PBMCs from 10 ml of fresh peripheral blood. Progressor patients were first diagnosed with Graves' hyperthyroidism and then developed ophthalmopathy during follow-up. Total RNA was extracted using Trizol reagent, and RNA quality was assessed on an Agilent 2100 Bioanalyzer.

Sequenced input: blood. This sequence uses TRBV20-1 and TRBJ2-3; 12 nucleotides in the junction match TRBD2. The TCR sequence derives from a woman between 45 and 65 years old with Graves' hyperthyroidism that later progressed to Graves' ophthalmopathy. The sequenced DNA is TGCAGTGCTAGAGATGCCCTGACTAGCGGGGGCGCAGATACGCAGTATTTT. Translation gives CSARDALTSGGADTQYF.